The 9 T cell receptor beta chains below all came from one sample that was sequenced in a study of neoadjuvant nivolumab and ipilimumab in lung cancer. Assay used: immunoSEQ multiplex PCR; TCRdb lists only in-frame clones, some missing. The sample carries fewer than 15,000 clones, 90% to 96% recorded once. Here the sequenced sample was peripheral blood, taken after neoadjuvant nivolumab, alone or with ipilimumab, at or shortly before surgery. The origin of the receptors is an adult with non-small cell lung cancer.

The chain carries TRBV5-6 and TRBJ2-7; TRBD1 matches at 11 bases. The germline V gene encodes CDR1 SGHDT and CDR2 YYEEEE. Trimming at V came to 4 bases and at J to 3 bases, leaving 3 bases not matched to a gene. CDR3 length equals 14 residues. The CDR3, as DNA: TGTGCCAGCAGCCCGGGACAGGGGGTCTACGAGCAGTACTTC. Its translation is CASSPGQGVYEQYF.

This chain uses TRBV15 with TRBJ2-1, with 14 bases lining up with TRBD2. This CDR3 is built from 19 residues. The germline gives CDR1 LNHNV, CDR2 YYDKDF (reference sequence). V dropped 1 base and J dropped 9; count of bases not matched to a gene: 14. CDR3 nucleotide sequence: TGTGCCACCAGCAGAGTCGGGACTAGCGGGAGAGCGGGTTGGGGTGAGCAGTTCTTC. Protein sequence: CATSRVGTSGRAGWGEQFF.

The chain is built from TRBV27 and TRBJ2-7; no definite D call. CDR1 is MNHEY, CDR2 SMNVEV, per germline (reference sequence). Trimming removed 2 bases from V and 2 bases from J, with 7 bases in between. This CDR3 has 13 amino acids. CDR3 region: CASSLQRTYEQYF. The DNA for the CDR3 is TGTGCCAGCAGTTTACAGAGAACCTACGAGCAGTACTTC.

The count of this clone is one. The rearrangement uses TRBV30 and TRBJ2-1; weak D call: TRBD1 (6 bases). CDR1 GTSNPN and CDR2 SVGIG come from the germline V gene (reference sequence). The CDR3 has 13 residues. Trimming shortened V by 3 bases and J by 2 bases, and 8 bases separated the two germline ends. The DNA for the CDR3 is TGTGCCTGGAGCCAGGGGACCTACAATGAGCAGTTCTTC. This gives the protein CAWSQGTYNEQFF.

This clone occurred once. V gene TRBV7-2 combines with J gene TRBJ2-7, with D maybe TRBD2 (5 bases). This CDR3 has 14 amino acids. Germline V gives CDR1 SGHTA, CDR2 FQGNSA. V lost 2 bases, J lost 4 bases, and 12 bases lay in between. CDR3 region: CASSLSGRIYEQYF. The CDR3 DNA follows: TGTGCCAGCAGCTTAAGTGGGAGAATTTACGAGCAGTACTTC.

This clone is a singleton in its sample. This chain joins TRBV4-1 and TRBJ2-7; D may be TRBD2 (5 bases). The germline CDR1 and CDR2 sequences are MGHRA and YSYEKL. The CDR3 runs to 15 residues. With 1 base removed from V and 5 bases from J, the gap between germline ends came to 15 bases. CDR3 region: CASSQVALASHEQYF. As DNA, the CDR3 is TGCGCCAGCAGCCAAGTGGCCCTAGCTTCCCACGAGCAGTACTTC.

The CDR3 nucleotides are TGTGCCAGCAGCCGGCAGGGGGAAGGAGAGACCCAGTACTTC. Protein product: CASSRQGEGETQYF. This chain links TRBV7-2 with TRBJ2-5; the match to TRBD1 covers 7 bases. Losses at the gene ends were 5 bases for V and 4 bases for J; bases not matched to a gene: 7. The CDR3 contains 14 residues. The germline V gene encodes CDR1 SGHTA and CDR2 FQGNSA.

The chain recombines TRBV27 with TRBJ1-5; TRBD1 agrees at 7 bases. Germline V CDR1 and CDR2: MNHEY, SMNVEV (reference sequence). This CDR3 is built from 17 residues. The V gene end was trimmed by 1 base and the J gene end by 0 bases; junction bases not matched to a gene: 6. The CDR3 DNA sequence: TGTGCCAGCAGTTTATTCGGGACAGCCTATAGCAATCAGCCCCAGCATTTT. Translation: CASSLFGTAYSNQPQHF.

V gene TRBV7-2 combines with J gene TRBJ2-5, with D possibly being TRBD2 (6 bases). The CDR3 is 15 amino acids. Germline V gene sequence: CDR1 SGHTA, CDR2 FQGNSA. The germline V and J ends were trimmed by 3 bases and 5 bases, with 16 bases remaining between them. CDR3 protein: CASSFLVGSVETQYF. The CDR3 coding sequence is TGTGCCAGCAGCTTCCTGGTCGGGAGCGTGGAGACCCAGTACTTC.